These T cell receptor beta chains were read from a single sample in a study of T cell repertoires in cytomegalovirus infection. Their target antigens are unknown. TCRdb recomputed calls from the reads with MiXCR, one row per CDR3 protein. The sample shows fewer than 55,000 distinct CDR3 sequences, less than 20% of them seen only once. The specimen comprised CD8+ T cells from cultured PBMCs, sampled from culture after CMV antigen stimulation. The source is a human donor in good health (CMV status not recorded). Some clones in this sample may be carry-over from other donors' samples. The CDR3 runs from the conserved cysteine through the conserved F or W. The order of the fields is V gene, D gene, J gene, clone size, CDR3 protein, CDR3 DNA. D genes are given only for firm matches. Clone size is given for some rows only: seen once, a few or many times, or a class if the clone is expanded.

V gene: TRBV11-2
D gene: TRBD1
J gene: TRBJ1-2
clone size: .
CDR3 protein: CASSFLFDRVSAGYTF
CDR3 DNA: TGTGCCAGCAGCTTCCTCTTTGACAGGGTCTCAGCTGGCTACACCTTC

V gene: TRBV7-2
D gene: TRBD2
J gene: TRBJ2-3
clone size: .
CDR3 protein: CASSPILGLAGSTDTQYF
CDR3 DNA: TGTGCCAGCAGCCCCATCTTGGGACTAGCGGGGAGCACCGATACGCAGTATTTT

V gene: TRBV25-1
D gene: TRBD1
J gene: TRBJ1-5
clone size: few
CDR3 protein: CASSERTGSSRYSNQPQHF
CDR3 DNA: TGTGCCAGCAGTGAACGGACAGGGTCTAGCCGATATAGCAATCAGCCCCAGCATTTT

V gene: TRBV6-2/TRBV6-3
D gene: TRBD1
J gene: TRBJ1-2
clone size: .
CDR3 protein: CASSYSGQGYSGYTF
CDR3 DNA: TGTGCCAGCAGTTACTCGGGACAGGGTTACTCTGGCTACACCTTC

V gene: TRBV2
D gene: .
J gene: TRBJ1-5
clone size: few
CDR3 protein: CASSESSRGNQPQHF
CDR3 DNA: TGTGCCAGCAGTGAATCGTCCAGGGGTAATCAGCCCCAGCATTTT

V gene: TRBV7-7
D gene: TRBD2
J gene: TRBJ2-5
clone size: .
CDR3 protein: CASSLTAGVGETQYF
CDR3 DNA: TGTGCTAGCAGCTTGACAGCGGGGGTGGGAGAGACCCAGTACTTC

V gene: TRBV7-9
D gene: TRBD1
J gene: TRBJ1-1
clone size: .
CDR3 protein: CASRGTGDTEAFF
CDR3 DNA: TGTGCCAGCAGAGGGACAGGGGACACTGAAGCTTTCTTT

V gene: TRBV27
D gene: .
J gene: TRBJ1-1
clone size: few
CDR3 protein: CASSLGARVFNTEAFF
CDR3 DNA: TGTGCCAGCAGTTTAGGTGCCAGAGTCTTTAACACTGAAGCTTTCTTT

V gene: TRBV4-3
D gene: .
J gene: TRBJ2-6
clone size: .
CDR3 protein: CASSQDTSSGANVLTF
CDR3 DNA: TGCGCCAGCAGCCAAGACACCAGCTCTGGGGCCAACGTCCTGACTTTC

V gene: TRBV6-6
D gene: .
J gene: TRBJ1-1
clone size: few
CDR3 protein: CASRDSANTEAFF
CDR3 DNA: TGTGCCAGCAGGGACAGTGCGAACACTGAAGCTTTCTTT

V gene: TRBV7-2
D gene: .
J gene: TRBJ2-7
clone size: few
CDR3 protein: CASSLALLLRAADEQYF
CDR3 DNA: TGTGCCAGCAGCTTAGCACTACTTTTAAGGGCGGCGGACGAGCAGTACTTC

V gene: TRBV7-9
D gene: TRBD1
J gene: TRBJ2-7
clone size: few
CDR3 protein: CASSKGTGNEQYF
CDR3 DNA: TGTGCCAGCAGCAAAGGGACAGGGAACGAGCAGTACTTC

V gene: TRBV29-1
D gene: .
J gene: TRBJ1-1
clone size: few
CDR3 protein: CSVNPGPYPEAFF
CDR3 DNA: TGCAGCGTTAACCCTGGTCCCTATCCTGAAGCTTTCTTT

V gene: TRBV7-9
D gene: .
J gene: TRBJ1-5
clone size: .
CDR3 protein: CASSLETSREQPQHF
CDR3 DNA: TGTGCCAGCAGCTTAGAGACCTCTCGAGAGCAGCCCCAGCATTTT

V gene: TRBV7-2
D gene: .
J gene: TRBJ1-1
clone size: few
CDR3 protein: CASSLLSRSEAFF
CDR3 DNA: TGTGCCAGCAGCTTATTGTCCAGGTCTGAAGCTTTCTTT

V gene: TRBV7-9
D gene: TRBD2
J gene: TRBJ2-5
clone size: few
CDR3 protein: CASSLPTSGGEKETQYF
CDR3 DNA: TGTGCCAGCAGCCTCCCGACTAGCGGGGGAGAAAAAGAGACCCAGTACTTC

V gene: TRBV7-3
D gene: TRBD2
J gene: TRBJ2-1
clone size: few
CDR3 protein: CASSSGRGGPGEQFF
CDR3 DNA: TGTGCCAGCAGCTCAGGACGGGGGGGCCCCGGGGAGCAGTTCTTC

V gene: TRBV7-8
D gene: TRBD1
J gene: TRBJ2-1
clone size: few
CDR3 protein: CASSLDRKNEQFF
CDR3 DNA: TGTGCCAGCAGCCTGGACAGGAAAAATGAGCAGTTCTTC

V gene: TRBV7-2
D gene: .
J gene: TRBJ1-5
clone size: .
CDR3 protein: CASSLGVANQPQHF
CDR3 DNA: TGTGCCAGCAGCTTAGGGGTGGCTAATCAGCCCCAGCATTTT

V gene: TRBV19
D gene: .
J gene: TRBJ1-1
clone size: few
CDR3 protein: CASMGTGLREAFF
CDR3 DNA: TGTGCCAGTATGGGGACGGGACTCAGAGAAGCTTTCTTT

V gene: TRBV6-6
D gene: TRBD2
J gene: TRBJ2-3
clone size: many
CDR3 protein: CASSSEKGGGPTDTQYF
CDR3 DNA: TGTGCCAGCAGTTCGGAAAAAGGCGGGGGGCCCACAGATACGCAGTATTTT

V gene: TRBV7-2
D gene: TRBD2
J gene: TRBJ2-3
clone size: .
CDR3 protein: CASSLTPQRGGRDTQYF
CDR3 DNA: TGTGCCAGCAGCTTAACTCCCCAGCGGGGGGGCCGTGATACGCAGTATTTT

V gene: TRBV7-9
D gene: .
J gene: TRBJ1-5
clone size: .
CDR3 protein: CASSLGGEGGQPQHF
CDR3 DNA: TGTGCCAGCAGCTTAGGCGGCGAAGGTGGTCAGCCCCAGCATTTT

V gene: TRBV7-9
D gene: .
J gene: TRBJ1-1
clone size: .
CDR3 protein: CASSLDQGLATEAFF
CDR3 DNA: TGTGCCAGCAGCTTAGACCAGGGGTTGGCCACTGAAGCTTTCTTT

V gene: TRBV4-1
D gene: .
J gene: TRBJ1-1
clone size: .
CDR3 protein: CASSQTTGMNTEAFF
CDR3 DNA: TGCGCCAGCAGCCAAACGACAGGAATGAACACTGAAGCTTTCTTT

V gene: TRBV6-2/TRBV6-3
D gene: .
J gene: TRBJ2-5
clone size: few
CDR3 protein: CASSYSETSLRETQYF
CDR3 DNA: TGTGCCAGCAGTTACTCCGAAACTAGTTTAAGAGAGACCCAGTACTTC

V gene: TRBV27
D gene: .
J gene: TRBJ1-2
clone size: .
CDR3 protein: CASSPGYGYTF
CDR3 DNA: TGTGCCAGCAGTCCCGGTTATGGCTACACCTTC

V gene: TRBV4-1
D gene: .
J gene: TRBJ1-1
clone size: .
CDR3 protein: CASSQEMASEAFF
CDR3 DNA: TGCGCCAGCAGCCAAGAAATGGCGTCTGAAGCTTTCTTT

V gene: TRBV20-1
D gene: TRBD2
J gene: TRBJ2-1
clone size: .
CDR3 protein: CSARDIRTSGINEQFF
CDR3 DNA: TGCAGTGCTAGAGACATAAGGACTAGCGGGATTAATGAGCAGTTCTTC

V gene: TRBV9
D gene: .
J gene: TRBJ1-3
clone size: .
CDR3 protein: CASTSRERRRASGNTIYF
CDR3 DNA: TGTGCCAGCACCTCACGGGAGCGTCGGCGGGCCTCTGGAAACACCATATATTTT

V gene: TRBV29-1
D gene: TRBD2
J gene: TRBJ2-7
clone size: .
CDR3 protein: CSVSGLAGGFPLYEQYF
CDR3 DNA: TGCAGCGTTTCTGGACTAGCGGGGGGCTTCCCCTTATACGAGCAGTACTTC

V gene: TRBV18
D gene: TRBD1
J gene: TRBJ2-1
clone size: few
CDR3 protein: CASSLRDREVVNEQFF
CDR3 DNA: TGTGCCAGCTCACTACGCGACAGGGAAGTGGTGAATGAGCAGTTCTTC

V gene: TRBV4-1
D gene: .
J gene: TRBJ1-2
clone size: few
CDR3 protein: CASSQDHTALYGYTF
CDR3 DNA: TGCGCCAGCAGCCAAGATCACACAGCCCTCTATGGCTACACCTTC

V gene: TRBV28
D gene: TRBD1
J gene: TRBJ1-1
clone size: few
CDR3 protein: CASSLRLQGVHTEAFF
CDR3 DNA: TGTGCCAGCAGTTTACGTCTACAGGGGGTCCACACTGAAGCTTTCTTT

V gene: TRBV7-2
D gene: TRBD2
J gene: TRBJ2-5
clone size: .
CDR3 protein: CASSSQGTSGGHNREETQYF
CDR3 DNA: TGTGCCAGCAGCTCACAAGGGACTAGCGGGGGTCACAATAGGGAGGAGACCCAGTACTTC

V gene: TRBV6-6
D gene: .
J gene: TRBJ1-1
clone size: few
CDR3 protein: CASSYTNAMNTEAFF
CDR3 DNA: TGTGCCAGCAGTTACACGAACGCGATGAACACTGAAGCTTTCTTT

V gene: TRBV6-6
D gene: .
J gene: TRBJ1-4
clone size: .
CDR3 protein: CASSYIIEGEKLFF
CDR3 DNA: TGTGCCAGCAGTTACATCATCGAGGGGGAAAAACTGTTTTTT

V gene: TRBV7-9
D gene: TRBD1
J gene: TRBJ2-7
clone size: .
CDR3 protein: CASSLGTGINEQYF
CDR3 DNA: TGTGCCAGCAGTCTCGGGACAGGGATAAACGAGCAGTACTTC

V gene: TRBV7-2
D gene: .
J gene: TRBJ2-7
clone size: .
CDR3 protein: CASSYPGQSYEQYF
CDR3 DNA: TGTGCCAGCAGCTATCCGGGACAATCCTACGAGCAGTACTTC

V gene: TRBV6-2/TRBV6-3
D gene: .
J gene: TRBJ2-6
clone size: .
CDR3 protein: CATQLWGSPSGANVLTF
CDR3 DNA: TGTGCCACCCAGCTGTGGGGAAGCCCTTCTGGGGCCAACGTCCTGACTTTC

V gene: TRBV7-9
D gene: TRBD1
J gene: TRBJ1-1
clone size: .
CDR3 protein: CASSLRRETGVYTEAFF
CDR3 DNA: TGTGCCAGCAGTTTAAGGCGGGAGACAGGGGTGTACACTGAAGCTTTCTTT

V gene: TRBV6-1
D gene: .
J gene: TRBJ2-7
clone size: .
CDR3 protein: CASSEAGYEQYF
CDR3 DNA: TGTGCCAGCAGTGAAGCGGGTTACGAGCAGTACTTC

V gene: TRBV29-1
D gene: TRBD1
J gene: TRBJ1-2
clone size: .
CDR3 protein: CSVVLRDRSSYGYTF
CDR3 DNA: TGCAGCGTTGTCCTCCGGGACAGGTCCTCCTATGGCTACACCTTC

V gene: TRBV6-2/TRBV6-3
D gene: .
J gene: TRBJ1-5
clone size: .
CDR3 protein: CASSYHPQQPQHF
CDR3 DNA: TGTGCCAGCAGTTATCACCCACAGCAGCCCCAGCATTTT

V gene: TRBV29-1
D gene: .
J gene: TRBJ1-1
clone size: few
CDR3 protein: CSADLQDTEAFF
CDR3 DNA: TGCAGCGCCGACCTCCAGGACACTGAAGCTTTCTTT

V gene: TRBV12-3/TRBV12-4
D gene: .
J gene: TRBJ2-3
clone size: .
CDR3 protein: CASWTPTDTQYF
CDR3 DNA: TGTGCCAGCTGGACCCCAACAGATACGCAGTATTTT

V gene: TRBV5-6
D gene: .
J gene: TRBJ2-7
clone size: .
CDR3 protein: CASSYGTEIYEQYF
CDR3 DNA: TGTGCCAGCAGCTACGGGACGGAGATTTACGAGCAGTACTTC

V gene: TRBV6-1
D gene: .
J gene: TRBJ1-5
clone size: .
CDR3 protein: CASSGRVRQPQHF
CDR3 DNA: TGTGCCAGCAGTGGAAGGGTTCGCCAGCCCCAGCATTTT

V gene: TRBV7-9
D gene: .
J gene: TRBJ1-2
clone size: few
CDR3 protein: CASTPLEGGANYGYTF
CDR3 DNA: TGTGCCAGCACCCCTTTGGAGGGAGGTGCTAACTATGGCTACACCTTC

V gene: TRBV29-1
D gene: .
J gene: TRBJ1-4
clone size: .
CDR3 protein: CSVSERDEKLFF
CDR3 DNA: TGCAGCGTTTCCGAGCGAGACGAAAAACTGTTTTTT

V gene: TRBV3-1
D gene: .
J gene: TRBJ2-3
clone size: few
CDR3 protein: CASSRSLRDTQYF
CDR3 DNA: TGTGCCAGCAGCCGGTCCCTCAGAGATACGCAGTATTTT

V gene: TRBV7-3
D gene: TRBD1
J gene: TRBJ1-2
clone size: few
CDR3 protein: CASSLTSGGEVHGYTF
CDR3 DNA: TGTGCCAGCAGCTTAACGTCAGGGGGCGAGGTCCATGGCTACACCTTC